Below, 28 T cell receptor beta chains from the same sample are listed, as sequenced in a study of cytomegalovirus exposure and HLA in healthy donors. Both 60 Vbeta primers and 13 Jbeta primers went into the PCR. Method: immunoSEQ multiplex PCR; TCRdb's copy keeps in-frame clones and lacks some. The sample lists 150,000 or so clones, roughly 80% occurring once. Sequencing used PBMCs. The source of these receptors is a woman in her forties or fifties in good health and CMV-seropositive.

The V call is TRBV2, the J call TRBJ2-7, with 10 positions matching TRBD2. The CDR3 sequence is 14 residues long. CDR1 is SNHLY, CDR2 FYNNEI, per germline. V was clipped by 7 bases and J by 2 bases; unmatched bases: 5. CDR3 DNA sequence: TGTGCCAGCAAAACAGCGGGAGGGCCCTACGAGCAGTACTTC. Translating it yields CASKTAGGPYEQYF.

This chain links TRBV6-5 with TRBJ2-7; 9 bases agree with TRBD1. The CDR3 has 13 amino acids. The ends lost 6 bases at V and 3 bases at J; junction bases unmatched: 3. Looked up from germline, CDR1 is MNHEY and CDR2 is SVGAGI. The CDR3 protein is CASSRQGVYEQYF. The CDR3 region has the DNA TGTGCCAGCAGCAGACAGGGGGTCTACGAGCAGTACTTC.

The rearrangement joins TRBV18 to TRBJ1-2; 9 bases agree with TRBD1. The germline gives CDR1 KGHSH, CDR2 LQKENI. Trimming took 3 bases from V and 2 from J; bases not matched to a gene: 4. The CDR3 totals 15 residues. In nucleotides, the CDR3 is TGTGCCAGCTCACCTGAGGGACAGGGCAACTATGGCTACACCTTC. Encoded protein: CASSPEGQGNYGYTF.

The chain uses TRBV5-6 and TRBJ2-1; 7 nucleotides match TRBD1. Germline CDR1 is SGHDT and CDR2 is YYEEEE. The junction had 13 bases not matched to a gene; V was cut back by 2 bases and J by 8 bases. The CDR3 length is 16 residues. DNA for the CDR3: TGTGCCAGCAGCTTCGCTGGGGACAGCTGGGACGATGAGCAGTTCTTC. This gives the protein CASSFAGDSWDDEQFF. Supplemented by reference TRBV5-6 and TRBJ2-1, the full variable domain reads DAGVTQSPTHLIKTRGQQVTLRCSPKSGHDTVSWYQQALGQGPQFIFQYYEEEERQRGNFPDRFSGHQFPNYSSELNVNALLLGDSALYLCASSFAGDSWDDEQFFGPGTRLTVL.

In DNA, the CDR3 is TGCGCCAGCAGCCAAGATAATTTTGGGGACAGCACCTACGAGCAGTACTTC. Amino acids: CASSQDNFGDSTYEQYF. J is TRBJ2-5 and V is TRBV4-3; 7 nucleotides match TRBD1. The end of the DNA aligns better with TRBJ2-7, so the J call may be wrong. In germline, CDR1 is LGHNA, CDR2 YSLEER. CDR3 length: 17 residues.

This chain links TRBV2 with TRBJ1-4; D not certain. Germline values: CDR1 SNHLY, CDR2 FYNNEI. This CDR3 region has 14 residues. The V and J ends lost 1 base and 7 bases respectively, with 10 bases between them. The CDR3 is CASSEVLAGEKLFF. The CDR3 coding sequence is TGTGCCAGCAGTGAAGTGCTGGCAGGTGAAAAACTGTTTTTT.

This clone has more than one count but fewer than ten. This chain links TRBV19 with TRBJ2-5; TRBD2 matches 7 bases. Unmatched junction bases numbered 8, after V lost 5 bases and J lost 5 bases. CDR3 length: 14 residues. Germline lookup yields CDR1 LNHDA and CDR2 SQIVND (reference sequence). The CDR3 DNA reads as TGTGCCAGTAGTTGGAGCGGGACGGACGAGACCCAGTACTTC. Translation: CASSWSGTDETQYF.

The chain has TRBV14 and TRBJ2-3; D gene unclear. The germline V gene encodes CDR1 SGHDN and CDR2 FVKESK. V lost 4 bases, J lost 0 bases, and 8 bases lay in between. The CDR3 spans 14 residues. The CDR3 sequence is CASSLWASTDTQYF. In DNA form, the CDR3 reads TGTGCCAGCAGCCTTTGGGCCAGCACAGATACGCAGTATTTT.

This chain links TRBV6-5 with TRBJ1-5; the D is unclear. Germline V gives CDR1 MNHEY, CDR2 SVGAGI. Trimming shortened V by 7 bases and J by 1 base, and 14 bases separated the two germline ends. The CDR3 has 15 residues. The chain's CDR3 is CASMAAGWSNQPQHF. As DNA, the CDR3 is TGTGCCAGCATGGCAGCGGGATGGAGCAATCAGCCCCAGCATTTT.

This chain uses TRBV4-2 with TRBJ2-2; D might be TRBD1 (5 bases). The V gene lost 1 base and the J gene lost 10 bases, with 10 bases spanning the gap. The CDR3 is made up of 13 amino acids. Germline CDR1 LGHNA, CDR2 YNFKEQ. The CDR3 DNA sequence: TGTGCCAGCAGCCAAGGGGGCGTAGAGGAGCTGTTTTTT. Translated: CASSQGGVEELFF.

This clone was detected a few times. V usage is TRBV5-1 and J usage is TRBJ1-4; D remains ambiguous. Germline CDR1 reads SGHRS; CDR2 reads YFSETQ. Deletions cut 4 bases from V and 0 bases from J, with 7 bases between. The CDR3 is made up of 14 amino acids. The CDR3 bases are TGCGCCAGCAGCGGGAGTCCAACTAATGAAAAACTGTTTTTT. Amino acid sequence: CASSGSPTNEKLFF.

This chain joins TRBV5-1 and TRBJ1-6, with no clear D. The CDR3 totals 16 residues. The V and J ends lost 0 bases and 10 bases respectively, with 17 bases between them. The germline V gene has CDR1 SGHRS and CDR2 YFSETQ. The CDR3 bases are TGCGCCAGCAGCTTGGCCGGCCCAGGACTCGGGTCACCCCTCCACTTT. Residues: CASSLAGPGLGSPLHF.

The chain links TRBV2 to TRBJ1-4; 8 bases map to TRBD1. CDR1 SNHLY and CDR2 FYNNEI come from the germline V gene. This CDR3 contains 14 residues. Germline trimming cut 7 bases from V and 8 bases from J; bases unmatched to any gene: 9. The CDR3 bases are TGTGCCAGCACCCTGGACAGGGCGGGGGAAAAACTGTTTTTT. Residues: CASTLDRAGEKLFF.

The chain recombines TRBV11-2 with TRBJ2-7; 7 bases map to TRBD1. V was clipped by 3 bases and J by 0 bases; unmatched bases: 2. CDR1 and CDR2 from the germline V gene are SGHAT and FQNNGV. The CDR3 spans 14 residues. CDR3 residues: CASSFDRVSYEQYF. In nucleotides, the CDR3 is TGTGCCAGCAGCTTCGACAGGGTCTCCTACGAGCAGTACTTC.

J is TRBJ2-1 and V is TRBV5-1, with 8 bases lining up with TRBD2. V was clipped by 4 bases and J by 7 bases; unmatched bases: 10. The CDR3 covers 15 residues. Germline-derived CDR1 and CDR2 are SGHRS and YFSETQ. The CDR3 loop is CASSRLGTSGNEQFF. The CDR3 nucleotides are TGCGCCAGCAGCCGCCTGGGGACTAGTGGGAATGAGCAGTTCTTC.

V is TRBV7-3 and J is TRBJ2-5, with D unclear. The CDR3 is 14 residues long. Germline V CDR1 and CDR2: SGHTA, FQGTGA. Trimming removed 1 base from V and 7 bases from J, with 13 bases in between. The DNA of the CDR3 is TGTGCCAGCAGCTTAAACCGCCAAGCGCGGACCCAGTACTTC. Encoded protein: CASSLNRQARTQYF.

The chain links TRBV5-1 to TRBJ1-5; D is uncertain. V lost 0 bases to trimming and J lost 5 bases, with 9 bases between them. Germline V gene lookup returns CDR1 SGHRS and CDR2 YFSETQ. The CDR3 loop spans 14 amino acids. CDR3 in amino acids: CASSLDSSHQPQHF. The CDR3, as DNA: TGCGCCAGCAGCTTGGACAGCAGCCATCAGCCCCAGCATTTT. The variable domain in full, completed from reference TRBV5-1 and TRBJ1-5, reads KAGVTQTPRYLIKTRGQQVTLSCSPISGHRSVSWYQQTPGQGLQFLFEYFSETQRNKGNFPGRFSGRQFSNSRSEMNVSTLELGDSALYLCASSLDSSHQPQHFGDGTRLSIL.

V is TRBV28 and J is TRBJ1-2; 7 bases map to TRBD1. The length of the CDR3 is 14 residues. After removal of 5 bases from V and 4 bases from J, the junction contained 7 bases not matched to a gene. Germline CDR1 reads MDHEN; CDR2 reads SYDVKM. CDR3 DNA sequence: TGTGCCAGCAGTCCCGGGACAGTGATCTATGGCTACACCTTC. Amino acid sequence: CASSPGTVIYGYTF.

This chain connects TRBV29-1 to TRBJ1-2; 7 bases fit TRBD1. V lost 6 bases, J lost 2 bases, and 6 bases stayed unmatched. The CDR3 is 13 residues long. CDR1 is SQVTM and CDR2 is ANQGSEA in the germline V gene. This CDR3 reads CSVKSTGNYGYTF. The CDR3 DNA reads TGCAGCGTGAAATCGACAGGGAACTATGGCTACACCTTC. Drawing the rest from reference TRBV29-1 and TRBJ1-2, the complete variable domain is SAVISQKPSRDICQRGTSLTIQCQVDSQVTMMFWYRQQPGQSLTLIATANQGSEATYESGFVIDKFPISRPNLTFSTLTVSNMSPEDSSIYLCSVKSTGNYGYTFGSGTRLTVV.

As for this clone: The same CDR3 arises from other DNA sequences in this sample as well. CDR3 DNA sequence: TGTGCCAGCAGCTTTCGGGATCAGCCCCAGCATTTT. Its protein product is CASSFRDQPQHF. This chain uses TRBV5-8 with TRBJ1-5; D uncertain. V was trimmed by 2 bases and J by 5 bases, leaving 5 bases between them. Germline CDR1 and CDR2: SGHTS and YDEGEE. The CDR3 contains 12 residues.

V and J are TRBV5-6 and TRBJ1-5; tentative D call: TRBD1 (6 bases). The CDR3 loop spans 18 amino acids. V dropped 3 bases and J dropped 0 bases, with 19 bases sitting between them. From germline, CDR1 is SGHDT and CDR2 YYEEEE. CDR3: CASSSSLLGAYSNQPQHF. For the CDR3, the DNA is TGTGCCAGCAGCTCCAGTCTCTTGGGGGCTTATAGCAATCAGCCCCAGCATTTT.

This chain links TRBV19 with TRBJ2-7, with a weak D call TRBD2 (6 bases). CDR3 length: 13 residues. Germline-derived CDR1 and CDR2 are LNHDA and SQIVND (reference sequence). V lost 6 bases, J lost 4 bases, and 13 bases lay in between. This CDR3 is CASRGSGGYEQYF. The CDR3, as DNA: TGTGCCAGTAGAGGGTCAGGAGGGTACGAGCAGTACTTC.

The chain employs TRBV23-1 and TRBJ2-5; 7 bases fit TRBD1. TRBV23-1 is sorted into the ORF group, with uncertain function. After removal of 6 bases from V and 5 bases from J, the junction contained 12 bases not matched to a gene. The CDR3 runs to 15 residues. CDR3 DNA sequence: TGCGCCAGCAGCCTCCGACAGGGCCCCAGGGAGACCCAGTACTTC. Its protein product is CASSLRQGPRETQYF.

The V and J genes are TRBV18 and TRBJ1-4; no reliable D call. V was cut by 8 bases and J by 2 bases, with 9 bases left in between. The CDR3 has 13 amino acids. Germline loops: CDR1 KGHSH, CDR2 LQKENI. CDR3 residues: CASRQDTNEKLFF. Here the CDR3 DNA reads TGTGCCAGCCGCCAGGATACTAATGAAAAACTGTTTTTT.

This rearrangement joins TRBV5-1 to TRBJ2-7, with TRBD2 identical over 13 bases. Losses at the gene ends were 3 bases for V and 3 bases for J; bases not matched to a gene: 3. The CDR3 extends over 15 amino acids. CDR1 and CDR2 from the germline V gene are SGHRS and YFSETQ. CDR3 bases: TGCGCCAGCAGCTCAAGACTAGCGGGAGGCTACGAGCAGTACTTC. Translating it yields CASSSRLAGGYEQYF.

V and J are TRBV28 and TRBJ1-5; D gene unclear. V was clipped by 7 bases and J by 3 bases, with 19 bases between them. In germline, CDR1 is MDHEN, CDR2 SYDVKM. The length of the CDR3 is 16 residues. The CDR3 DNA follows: TGTGCCAGCACCACCTCCTTGGGCAGTTTCAATCAGCCCCAGCATTTT. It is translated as CASTTSLGSFNQPQHF.

The DNA for the CDR3 is TGTGCCAGCAGTGAGCGGGGGCGGGGTGAAAAACTGTTTTTT. Amino acid sequence: CASSERGRGEKLFF. The chain links TRBV25-1 to TRBJ1-4, with a weak D call TRBD1 (6 bases). The CDR3 is made up of 14 amino acids. Trimming left V 3 bases short and J 7 bases short, with 12 bases between. CDR1 is MGHDK and CDR2 is SYGVNS in the germline V gene.

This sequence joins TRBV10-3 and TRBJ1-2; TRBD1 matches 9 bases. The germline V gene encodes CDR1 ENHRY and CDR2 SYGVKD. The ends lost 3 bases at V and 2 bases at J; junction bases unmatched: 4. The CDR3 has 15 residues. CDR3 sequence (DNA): TGTGCCATCAGTGAACGGGACAGGGCCAACTATGGCTACACCTTC. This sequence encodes CAISERDRANYGYTF.